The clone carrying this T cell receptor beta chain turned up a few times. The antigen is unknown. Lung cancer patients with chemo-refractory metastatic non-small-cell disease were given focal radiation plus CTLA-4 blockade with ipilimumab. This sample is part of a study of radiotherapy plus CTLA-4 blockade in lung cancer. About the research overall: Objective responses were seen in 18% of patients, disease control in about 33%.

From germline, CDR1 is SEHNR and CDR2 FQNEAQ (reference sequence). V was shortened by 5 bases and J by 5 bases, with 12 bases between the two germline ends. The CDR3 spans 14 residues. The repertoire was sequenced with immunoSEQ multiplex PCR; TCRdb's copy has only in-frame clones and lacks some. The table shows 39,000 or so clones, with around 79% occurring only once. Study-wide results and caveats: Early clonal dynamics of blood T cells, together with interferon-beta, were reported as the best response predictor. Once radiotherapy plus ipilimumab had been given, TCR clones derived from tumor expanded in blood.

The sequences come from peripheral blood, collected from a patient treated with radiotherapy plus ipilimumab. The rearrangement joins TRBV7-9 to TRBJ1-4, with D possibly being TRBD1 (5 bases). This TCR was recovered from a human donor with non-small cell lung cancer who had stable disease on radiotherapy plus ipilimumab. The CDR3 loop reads CASSIRQLNEKLFF. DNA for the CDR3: TGTGCCAGCAGCATCCGACAGCTCAATGAAAAACTGTTTTTT. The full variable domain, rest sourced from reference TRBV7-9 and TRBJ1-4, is DTGVSQNPRHKITKRGQNVTFRCDPISEHNRLYWYRQTLGQGPEFLTYFQNEAQLEKSRLLSDRFSAERPKGSFSTLEIQRTEQGDSAMYLCASSIRQLNEKLFFGSGTQLSVL.